Listed here are 12 T cell receptor beta chains from one sample, sequenced in a study of T cells in Graves' hyperthyroidism and ophthalmopathy (dated by TCRdb to about 2019). Libraries were prepared through multiplex PCR. These reads were obtained on an Illumina HiSeq 2000. TCR beta CDR3 regions were amplified from RNA transcripts. For the first round of RT-PCR on the TCR CDR3, the HTBI primer set was used together with the Qiagen OneStep RT-PCR kit. The public reads were quality trimmed at Q25 with fastp and then assembled into clones with MiXCR by TCRdb, keeping productive beta chains. A single entry per CDR3 protein holds the most common genes and DNA from its merged rows. In all, the sample holds more than 500,000 distinct CDR3 sequences, and over 12% of those were seen once. The ten largest account for about 4% of the sample. Material: blood. The receptor set was obtained from a woman in her forties with Graves' ophthalmopathy.

This clonotype was detected ten times or more. The J gene is TRBJ2-7, the V gene TRBV7-2, with TRBD2 as a possible D gene (5 bases). V was clipped by 5 bases and J by 6 bases, with 20 bases between them. The germline gives CDR1 SGHTA, CDR2 FQGNSA. This CDR3 region has 15 residues. The CDR3, as DNA: TGTGCCAGCAGCCGCAGGTCGGGGAGAGTCGTCGAGCAGTACTTC. The encoded protein is CASSRRSGRVVEQYF.

The table lists this clonotype with many counts. J is TRBJ2-7 and V is TRBV28, with D possibly being TRBD2 (6 bases). V was clipped by 3 bases and J by 6 bases, with 12 bases between them. This CDR3 is 13 amino acids long. Germline CDR1 reads MDHEN; CDR2 reads SYDVKM. In DNA, the CDR3 is TGTGCCAGCAGTTTGATAATGGGAGGCGAGCAGTACTTC. Protein sequence: CASSLIMGGEQYF.

Ten or more counts support this clonotype. CDR3 nucleotides: TGTGCCAGCAGCCCCCACGGAGGGATGAACACTGAAGCTTTCTTT. Translation gives CASSPHGGMNTEAFF. J is TRBJ1-1 and V is TRBV13; no reliable D call. Trimming removed 5 bases from V and 0 bases from J, with 13 bases in between. Germline CDR1 is PRHDT and CDR2 is FYEKMQ (reference sequence). The CDR3 has 15 amino acids.

This clonotype was recorded at least ten times. The J gene is TRBJ2-7, the V gene TRBV20-1; 8 nucleotides match TRBD2. The junction had 7 bases not matched to a gene; V was cut back by 0 bases and J by 6 bases. CDR3 length equals 14 residues. CDR1 DFQATT and CDR2 SNEGSKA come from the germline V gene (reference sequence). The CDR3 reads CSAREERERGEQYF. CDR3 sequence (DNA): TGCAGTGCTAGAGAGGAGCGGGAGAGGGGCGAGCAGTACTTC.

The chain employs TRBV15 and TRBJ1-2; perhaps TRBD1 as D (5 bases). Germline V CDR1 and CDR2: LNHNV, YYDKDF (reference sequence). The length of the CDR3 is 15 residues. Trimming took off 1 base at V and 7 bases at J, with 16 bases between the two ends. CDR3 sequence: CATSRARGTRSGYTF. CDR3 DNA: TGTGCCACCAGCAGAGCCCGGGGGACGAGGAGTGGCTACACCTTC. Looking up the rest from reference TRBV15 and TRBJ1-2 gives the full variable domain: DAMVIQNPRYQVTQFGKPVTLSCSQTLNHNVMYWYQQKSSQAPKLLFHYYDKDFNNEADTPDNFQSRRPNTSFCFLDIRSPGLGDTAMYLCATSRARGTRSGYTFGSGTRLTVV.

This clonotype was detected many times. The chain carries TRBV6-5 and TRBJ1-3; D call uncertain. Trimming shortened V by 2 bases and J by 3 bases, and 11 bases separated the two germline ends. Germline CDR1 MNHEY, CDR2 SVGAGI. The CDR3 totals 15 residues. In nucleotides, the CDR3 is TGTGCCAGCAGTTACCCCGGTCGTAATGGAAACACCATATATTTT. Its translation: CASSYPGRNGNTIYF.

This clonotype appeared a single time. With a much larger clone just one base away, this may be a read error. The chain joins TRBV30 to TRBJ2-5; tentative D call: TRBD2 (6 bases). CDR1 and CDR2 (germline): GTSNPN, SVGIG (reference sequence). V was trimmed by 0 bases and J by 2 bases, leaving 10 bases between them. The CDR3 contains 14 residues. This chain's CDR3 is CAWSVGDWQETQYF. For the CDR3, the DNA is TGTGCCTGGAGTGTAGGGGACTGGCAAGAGACCCAGTACTTC.

This clonotype was counted a few times. This chain links TRBV15 with TRBJ2-7; 8 nucleotides line up with TRBD1. This CDR3 has 16 residues. After removal of 3 bases from V and 7 bases from J, the junction contained 14 bases not matched to a gene. From germline, CDR1 is LNHNV and CDR2 YYDKDF (reference sequence). This CDR3 reads CATSRGRGLDGFEQYF. The CDR3 DNA sequence: TGTGCCACCAGCAGGGGCAGGGGGCTCGACGGGTTTGAGCAGTACTTC.

The CDR3 spells CASRTQGALTGNTIYF. For the CDR3, the DNA is TGTGCCAGCAGGACACAGGGGGCGCTGACTGGAAACACCATATATTTT. The rearrangement links TRBV6-1 to TRBJ1-3; 9 bases match TRBD1. Germline CDR1 MNHNS, CDR2 SASEGT. V lost 6 bases and J lost 2; bases outside the gene matches: 8. The CDR3 spans 16 residues.

In its sample, this clonotype was seen many times. CDR3 coding DNA: TGCGCCAGCAGCTTGGAGGCAGGGTGGCGGGAGCAGTACTTC. It is translated as CASSLEAGWREQYF. V is TRBV5-1 and J is TRBJ2-7, with D possibly matching TRBD1 (5 bases). CDR1 SGHRS and CDR2 YFSETQ come from the germline V gene. This CDR3 spans 14 amino acids. The V end lost 0 bases, the J end lost 7 bases, and 14 bases lay between the germline ends.

The sample holds a few counts of this clonotype. The chain recombines TRBV19 with TRBJ2-2, with D possibly matching TRBD1 (6 bases). Looked up from germline, CDR1 is LNHDA and CDR2 is SQIVND (reference sequence). The CDR3 is 14 amino acids. V dropped 3 bases and J dropped 4 bases, with 9 bases sitting between them. This chain's CDR3 is CASSIVRGTGELFF. CDR3 DNA sequence: TGTGCCAGTAGTATTGTCAGGGGCACCGGGGAGCTGTTTTTT.

Many counts were recorded for this clonotype. This rearrangement joins TRBV6-1 to TRBJ2-7; 9 nucleotides align to TRBD2. With V trimmed by 4 bases and J by 3 bases, 4 bases remained unmatched. CDR1 is MNHNS and CDR2 is SASEGT in the germline V gene. CDR3 length: 14 residues. CDR3 loop: CASSGIAGVYEQYF. In nucleotides, the CDR3 is TGTGCCAGCAGTGGGATAGCGGGAGTCTACGAGCAGTACTTC.